Detailed here is one T cell receptor beta chain. Its target antigen remains unknown. Base qualities are missing; no much larger clone stands one base away. The sample comes from a study of T cells after yellow fever vaccination (dated by TCRdb to the late 2010s). Regarding the study in general: Libraries from fractions with low cell numbers were prepared with the SMART-Seq v4 Ultra Low Input RNA kit. Two healthy male donors made up the cohort, one aged 18 to 30 years and the other aged 30 to 40 years. Bulk TCR alpha and beta repertoires were sequenced longitudinally to track T-cell clones before and after primary and booster YFV17D yellow fever vaccination. Bulk PBMC replicates and cell subsets were isolated from blood drawn at multiple timepoints before and after both primary and secondary immunization.

Measured from the cysteine to the phenylalanine, the CDR3 is 12 residues long. The sequence is cut down to CDR3 DNA, 36 bases in frame from base 1. Reading the germline V gene (reference sequence) gives CDR1 SGHNT and CDR2 YYREEE. V has 6 bases trimmed and J has 8 bases trimmed; junction bases matching no gene number 4. TCR cDNA was synthesized by 5'RACE template switching, which introduced a universal primer site and unique molecular identifiers. Priming of cDNA synthesis was performed from both the TCR alpha and TCR beta constant segments. Library amplification used two PCR steps, and the second PCR step added sample barcodes and sequencing adapters. Sequencing of libraries was performed on Illumina HiSeq 2500 (2x100 bp) or NovaSeq (2x150 bp). For the original study's pipeline: Reads were demultiplexed and collapsed into UMI consensus sequences with MIGEC, and V(D)J alignment was performed with MiXCR. Vaccine-responding clonotypes were defined with edgeR using replicate PBMC samples, requiring FDR below 0.01 and a log2 fold change above 5 up to day 15. Each bulk clonotype was labeled CD4 or CD8 based on which sequenced repertoire, CD4 or CD8, contained the clonotype at higher abundance. The raw public reads went through TCRdb reprocessing: fastp at Q25, MiXCR clone calling, in-frame beta chains kept. Rows with one shared CDR3 protein collapse into an entry with the most common genes and DNA. These V and J calls derive from TCRdb rather than the authors' analysis. The sample has 200,000 to 250,000 distinct CDR3 sequences on record, 6.9% of them singletons. The top ten clones comprise roughly 0.93% of the sample.

Taken with the paper, the label for treatment or condition translates to: live attenuated yellow fever vaccine strain. PBMCs were isolated from peripheral blood using a standard Ficoll-Paque protocol. Dynabeads CD4 and CD8 positive selection kits were used to isolate CD4 and CD8 T-cell fractions. TriZol was used to extract RNA from bulk PBMCs, from CD4 and CD8 fractions, and from dextramer-positive and dextramer-negative fractions. Study-wide findings and limitations: The study included only two donors, which limits how far the findings can be generalized. A small share of clonotypes was detected in both CD4 and CD8 compartments, with the overlap likely arising from convergent recombination. Compared with the primary T-cell response, the secondary T-cell response was faster but weaker, reaching its peak on day 5 rather than on day 15. Most clones expanded after primary vaccination were re-detected after the booster (almost 98% of CD4 and roughly 87% of CD8), suggesting broad memory maintenance. Because abundant contaminating clonotypes from the bulk population could be contained in FACS-sorted repertoires, computational filtering was required.

This TCR came from a man aged 25 to 40 who received the YFV17D yellow fever vaccine. Sequenced here: CD4+ T cells sorted from PBMCs, sampled 15 days after the yellow fever booster vaccination. This chain joins TRBV5-4 to TRBJ2-1, and 8 bases in between align with TRBD1. CDR3 sequence: CASTDRGDEQFF. The DNA reads as follows: TGTGCCAGCACAGACAGGGGTGATGAGCAGTTCTTC.